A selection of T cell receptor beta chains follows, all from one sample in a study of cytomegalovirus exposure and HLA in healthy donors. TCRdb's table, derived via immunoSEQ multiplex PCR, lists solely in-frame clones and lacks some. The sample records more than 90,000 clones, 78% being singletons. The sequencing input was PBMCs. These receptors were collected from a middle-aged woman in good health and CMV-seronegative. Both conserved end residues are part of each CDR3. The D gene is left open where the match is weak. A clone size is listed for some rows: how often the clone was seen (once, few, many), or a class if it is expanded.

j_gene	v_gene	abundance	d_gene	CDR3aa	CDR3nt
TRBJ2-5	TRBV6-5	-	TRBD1	CASAGTGLVGGEQYF	TGTGCCAGCGCCGGGACAGGGTTGGTAGGGGGGGAGCAGTACTTC
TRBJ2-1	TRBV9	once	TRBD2	CASSVVSSGSSYNEQFF	TGTGCCAGCAGCGTAGTTTCTAGCGGGAGCTCCTACAATGAGCAGTTCTTC
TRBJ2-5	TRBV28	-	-	CASSAGEVRVPETQYF	TGTGCCAGCAGTGCCGGGGAGGTGAGGGTCCCAGAGACCCAGTACTTC
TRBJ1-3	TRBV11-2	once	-	CASSSPRGAGNTIYF	TGTGCCAGCAGCTCGCCCCGGGGGGCTGGAAACACCATATATTTT
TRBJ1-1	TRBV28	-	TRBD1	CASSRSGQGGTEAFF	TGTGCCAGCAGCCGGAGCGGACAGGGAGGGACTGAAGCTTTCTTT
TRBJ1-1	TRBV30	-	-	CAGRFGTEAFF	TGTGCCGGGAGGTTCGGGACTGAAGCTTTCTTT
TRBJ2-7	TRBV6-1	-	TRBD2	CASSPSGSAYEQYF	TGTGCCAGCAGTCCTAGCGGGAGCGCCTACGAGCAGTACTTC
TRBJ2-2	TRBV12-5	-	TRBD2	CASGFLAGGSTGELFF	TGTGCTAGTGGTTTCCTCGCGGGAGGGAGCACCGGGGAGCTGTTTTTT
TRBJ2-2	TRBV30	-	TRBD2	CAWTHPRLARRLNTGELFF	TGTGCCTGGACCCACCCTAGACTAGCGCGACGGCTGAACACCGGGGAGCTGTTTTTT
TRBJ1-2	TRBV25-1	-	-	CASSEGGGANYGYTF	TGTGCCAGCAGTGAGGGGGGGGGAGCTAACTATGGCTACACCTTC
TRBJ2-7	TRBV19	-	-	CASSAGKPYEQYF	TGTGCCAGTAGTGCAGGGAAACCCTACGAGCAGTACTTC
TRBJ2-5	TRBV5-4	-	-	CASSLAGLYQETQYF	TGTGCCAGCAGTTTGGCAGGATTGTACCAAGAGACCCAGTACTTC
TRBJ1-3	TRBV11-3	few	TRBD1	CASSPGQGGNTIYF	TGTGCCAGCAGCCCGGGACAGGGAGGAAACACCATATATTTT
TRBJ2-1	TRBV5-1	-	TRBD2	CASSPGTSGRTPNNEQFF	TGCGCCAGCAGCCCAGGGACTAGCGGGAGGACACCTAACAATGAGCAGTTCTTC
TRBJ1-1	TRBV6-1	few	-	CASSDDFGSMETFF	TGTGCCAGCAGTGACGACTTTGGCAGTATGGAGACTTTCTTT
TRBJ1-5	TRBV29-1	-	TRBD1	CSVIRTGNSNQPQHF	TGCAGCGTGATCCGGACAGGCAATAGCAATCAGCCCCAGCATTTT
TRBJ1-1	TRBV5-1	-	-	CASSLDGGDTEAFF	TGCGCCAGCAGCTTGGACGGGGGTGACACTGAAGCTTTCTTT
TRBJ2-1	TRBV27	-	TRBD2	CASSTRTSGRALGNEQFF	TGTGCCAGCAGTACCAGGACTAGCGGGAGGGCCCTAGGTAATGAGCAGTTCTTC
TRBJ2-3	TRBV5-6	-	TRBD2	CASSGGLAGGDTQYF	TGTGCCAGCAGCGGGGGACTAGCGGGCGGGGATACGCAGTATTTT
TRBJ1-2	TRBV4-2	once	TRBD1	CASSQDRAGQSNYGYTF	TGTGCCAGCAGCCAAGATCGGGCGGGACAGAGTAACTATGGCTACACCTTC
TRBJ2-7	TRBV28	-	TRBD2	CASRDHSGSSYEQYF	TGTGCCAGCAGGGACCACAGCGGGAGCTCCTACGAGCAGTACTTC
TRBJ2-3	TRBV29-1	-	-	CSVDTPTDTQYF	TGCAGCGTCGATACACCCACAGATACGCAGTATTTT
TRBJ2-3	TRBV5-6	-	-	CASSLGWEPTDTQYF	TGTGCCAGCAGCTTGGGATGGGAGCCCACAGATACGCAGTATTTT
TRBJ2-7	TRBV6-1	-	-	CASGGVTYEQYF	TGTGCCAGCGGAGGGGTGACCTACGAGCAGTACTTC
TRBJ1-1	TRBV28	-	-	CASSLSGGMNTEAFF	TGTGCCAGCAGTTTATCGGGGGGGATGAACACTGAAGCTTTCTTT
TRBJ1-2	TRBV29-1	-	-	CTAGGPNYGYTF	TGCACCGCCGGGGGTCCGAACTATGGCTACACCTTC
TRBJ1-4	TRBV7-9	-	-	CASSLGRTASNEKLFF	TGTGCCAGCAGCTTAGGGAGGACAGCTTCTAATGAAAAACTGTTTTTT